The present T cell receptor beta chain was sequenced within a study of T cell responses to AZD1222 COVID-19 vaccine. CDR1 and CDR2 (germline): SGHVS, FNYEAQ. The CDR3 extends over 14 amino acids. Using immunoSEQ multiplex PCR, the repertoire was profiled, and TCRdb retains in-frame clones only, with some absent. The table records roughly 100,000 clones, 85% to 90% of them present only once. On this clone itself: The junction departs from germline at one end; a sequencing error may be responsible.

The specimen was peripheral blood, collected on day 0 of AZD1222 vaccination. The chain couples TRBV7-6 to TRBJ2-1; D remains unclear. The receptor was derived from an adult in good health. CDR3 loop: CASSLLDGPNGQFF. The CDR3 DNA sequence: TGTGCCAGCAGCTTACTTGATGGCCCAAATGGGCAGTTCTTC. The entire variable domain, with the rest obtained from reference TRBV7-6 and TRBJ2-1, is as follows: GAGVSQSPRYKVTKRGQDVALRCDPISGHVSLYWYRQALGQGPEFLTYFNYEAQQDKSGLPNDRFSAERPEGSISTLTIQRTEQRDSAMYRCASSLLDGPNGQFFGPGTRLTVL.